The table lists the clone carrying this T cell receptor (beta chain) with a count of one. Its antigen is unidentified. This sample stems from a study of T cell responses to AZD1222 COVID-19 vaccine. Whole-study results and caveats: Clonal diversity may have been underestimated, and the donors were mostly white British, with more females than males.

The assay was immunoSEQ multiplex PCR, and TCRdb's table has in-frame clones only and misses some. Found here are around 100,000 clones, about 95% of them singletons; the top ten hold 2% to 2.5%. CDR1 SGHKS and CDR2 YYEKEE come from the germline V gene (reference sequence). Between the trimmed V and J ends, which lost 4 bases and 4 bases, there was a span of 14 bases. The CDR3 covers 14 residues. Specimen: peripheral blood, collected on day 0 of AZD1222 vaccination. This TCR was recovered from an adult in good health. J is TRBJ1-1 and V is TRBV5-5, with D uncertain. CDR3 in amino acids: CASSLDSWGTEAFF. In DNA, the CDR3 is TGTGCCAGCAGCCTAGATTCCTGGGGCACTGAAGCTTTCTTT.